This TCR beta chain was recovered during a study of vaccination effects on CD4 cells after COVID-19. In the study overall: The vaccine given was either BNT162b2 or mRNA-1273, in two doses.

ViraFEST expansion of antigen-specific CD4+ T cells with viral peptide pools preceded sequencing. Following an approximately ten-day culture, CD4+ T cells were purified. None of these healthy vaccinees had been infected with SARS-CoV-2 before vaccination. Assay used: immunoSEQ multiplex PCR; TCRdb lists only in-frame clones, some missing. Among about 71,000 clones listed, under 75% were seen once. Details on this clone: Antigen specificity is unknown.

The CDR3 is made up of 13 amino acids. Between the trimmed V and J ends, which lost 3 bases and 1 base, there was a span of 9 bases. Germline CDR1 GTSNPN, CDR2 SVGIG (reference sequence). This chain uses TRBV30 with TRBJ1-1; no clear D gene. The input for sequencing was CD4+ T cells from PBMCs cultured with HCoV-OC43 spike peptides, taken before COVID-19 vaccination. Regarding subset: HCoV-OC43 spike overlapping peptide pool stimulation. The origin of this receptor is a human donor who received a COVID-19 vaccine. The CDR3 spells CAWRRTANTEAFF. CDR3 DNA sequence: TGTGCCTGGAGAAGGACTGCGAACACTGAAGCTTTCTTT.